A single sample gave rise to the 21 T cell receptor beta chains below, sequenced in a study of identical twins. In TCRdb, the 5' RACE reads were re-called with MiXCR into one record per CDR3 protein. The sample has 15,000 to 20,000 distinct CDR3 sequences; just under 70% are singletons. Sequencing was done on a sample of memory (CD45RO+) T cells sorted from blood. These receptors were obtained from a woman under 30 in good health. This table probably holds off-target reads from a library built for another chain.

The chain couples TRBV7-6 to TRBJ2-5; a weak D match, TRBD1 (6 bases). The CDR3 contains 15 residues. V dropped 5 bases and J dropped 7 bases, with 20 bases sitting between them. From germline, CDR1 is SGHVS and CDR2 FNYEAQ. CDR3 sequence reads: CASSPFTGSGGTQYF. The DNA for the CDR3 is TGTGCCAGCAGCCCTTTTACAGGGTCTGGGGGGACCCAGTACTTC.

This clonotype occurred once. This chain uses TRBV28 with TRBJ2-1; the D is unclear. The CDR3 has 11 residues. The V gene's germline CDR1 is MDHEN and CDR2 SYDVKM. The V end was cut by 7 bases, the J end by 5 bases, with 6 bases between. CDR3 residues: CASTRDNEQFF. CDR3 DNA sequence: TGTGCCAGCACGAGAGACAATGAGCAGTTCTTC.

The chain links TRBV20-1 to TRBJ2-3; D gene ambiguous. The V gene's germline CDR1 is DFQATT and CDR2 SNEGSKA (reference sequence). V lost 6 bases, J lost 2 bases, and 6 bases lay in between. This CDR3 region has 11 residues. CDR3 sequence: CSAHLTDTQYF. The CDR3 DNA follows: TGCAGTGCCCACCTCACAGATACGCAGTATTTT.

This sequence joins TRBV30 and TRBJ2-3; 11 bases agree with TRBD2. V dropped 4 bases and J dropped 0; count of bases not matched to a gene: 9. Germline CDR1 and CDR2: GTSNPN and SVGIG (reference sequence). The CDR3 spans 17 residues. CDR3 sequence reads: CAWTRISSGRSTDTQYF. The CDR3 nucleotides read TGTGCCTGGACCCGGATCTCTAGCGGGAGGAGCACAGATACGCAGTATTTT.

V gene TRBV9 combines with J gene TRBJ2-3; TRBD2 matches at 8 bases. With 4 bases clipped from V and 3 bases from J, the junction kept 7 bases outside the gene matches. This CDR3 spans 15 amino acids. Germline CDR1 reads SGDLS; CDR2 reads YYNGEE. CDR3 region: CASSLTRLATDTQYF. The CDR3 DNA reads TGTGCCAGCAGCCTGACTAGACTAGCGACAGATACGCAGTATTTT.

The sample holds a few counts of this clonotype. The rearrangement links TRBV30 to TRBJ2-1; 7 bases are shared with TRBD2. V lost 3 bases, J lost 6 bases, and 5 bases stayed unmatched. Looked up from germline, CDR1 is GTSNPN and CDR2 is SVGIG (reference sequence). CDR3 length: 13 residues. CDR3 DNA sequence: TGTGCCTGGAGCGGGACTAAGCCCAATGAGCAGTTCTTC. Its translation is CAWSGTKPNEQFF.

This rearrangement joins TRBV6-2 or TRBV6-3 to TRBJ2-3; weak D call: TRBD1 (5 bases). Trimming shortened V by 4 bases and J by 1 base, and 9 bases separated the two germline ends. CDR1 is MNHEY and CDR2 is SVGEGT in the germline V gene. The CDR3 covers 14 residues. CDR3 sequence reads: CASSWGRGTDTQYF. The DNA for the CDR3 is TGTGCCAGCAGTTGGGGCCGGGGCACAGATACGCAGTATTTT.

The CDR3 region is CASSLLGGRANNEQFF. CDR3 nucleotide sequence: TGTGCCAGCAGCCTGTTGGGCGGGAGGGCCAACAATGAGCAGTTCTTC. The V and J genes are TRBV3-1 and TRBJ2-1; 9 bases fit TRBD2. The CDR3 loop spans 16 amino acids. V shed 4 bases and J 5 bases; nucleotides not matched to a gene: 9. Per germline, CDR1 LGHDT and CDR2 YNNKEL (reference sequence).

The chain joins TRBV6-2 or TRBV6-3 to TRBJ1-1; possible D gene TRBD1, 5 bases. Germline CDR1 is MNHEY and CDR2 is SVGEGT. V lost 6 bases to trimming and J lost 6 bases, with 14 bases between them. The CDR3 has 13 residues. As DNA, the CDR3 is TGTGCCAGCAGCCGGGACGGGGAGGCTGAAGCTTTCTTT. This codes for CASSRDGEAEAFF.

The chain combines TRBV6-2 or TRBV6-3 with TRBJ2-6, with D maybe TRBD2 (6 bases). Trimming took off 10 bases at V and 5 bases at J, with 15 bases between the two ends. This CDR3 is 14 amino acids long. CDR1 and CDR2 from the germline V gene are MNHEY and SVGEGT. The CDR3 protein is CATVGSGRANVLTF. The CDR3 nucleotides are TGTGCCACCGTGGGGAGCGGGCGGGCCAACGTCCTGACTTTC.

The V gene is TRBV6-2 or TRBV6-3, the J gene TRBJ2-1; tentative D call: TRBD2 (6 bases). Trimming removed 4 bases at V and 6 bases at J, with 16 bases between. Germline loops: CDR1 MNHEY, CDR2 SVGEGT. The length of the CDR3 is 15 residues. The CDR3: CASSSLADRGNEQFF. In nucleotides, the CDR3 is TGTGCCAGCAGTTCTTTAGCGGACCGGGGCAATGAGCAGTTCTTC.

The chain carries TRBV7-6 and TRBJ2-3, with 9 nucleotides matching TRBD1. From germline, CDR1 is SGHVS and CDR2 FNYEAQ. J gave up 7 bases and V 5 bases, and 13 bases lay outside the gene matches. The CDR3 consists of 16 residues. The CDR3 nucleotides are TGTGCCAGCAGCCTAGGTCCGGGACAGGGAGAGAATACGCAGTATTTT. Protein product: CASSLGPGQGENTQYF.

The rearrangement uses TRBV7-2 and TRBJ2-7; 7 positions match TRBD1. Trimming at V came to 6 bases and at J to 2 bases, leaving 7 bases not matched to a gene. This CDR3 has 14 amino acids. The germline CDR1 and CDR2 sequences are SGHTA and FQGNSA. CDR3 nucleotides: TGTGCCAGCAGTCCCTCGGGACAGCCCTACGAGCAGTACTTC. Protein sequence: CASSPSGQPYEQYF. The complete variable domain, with remaining parts taken from reference TRBV7-2 and TRBJ2-7, reads GAGVSQSPSNKVTEKGKDVELRCDPISGHTALYWYRQSLGQGLEFLIYFQGNSAPDKSGLPSDRFSAERTGGSVSTLTIQRTQQEDSAVYLCASSPSGQPYEQYFGPGTRLTVT.

The chain is built from TRBV11-2 and TRBJ2-1, with 10 bases that match TRBD2. CDR3 length: 17 amino acids. Trimming at V came to 5 bases and at J to 7 bases, leaving 14 bases not matched to a gene. Germline CDR1 and CDR2: SGHAT and FQNNGV. The CDR3 region has the DNA TGTGCCAGCAGCCGTAGGGGGACCGGGACTAGCGCAAATGAGCAGTTCTTC. Its translation: CASSRRGTGTSANEQFF.

The chain recombines TRBV29-1 with TRBJ2-1, with D tentatively TRBD2 (5 bases). Germline V gene data show CDR1 as SQVTM and CDR2 as ANQGSEA. V was pared by 0 bases and J by 3 bases, with 15 bases between. The CDR3 totals 16 residues. As DNA, the CDR3 is TGCAGCGTTGAAGATCGTACGAGCGGTATCTACAATGAGCAGTTCTTC. This encodes CSVEDRTSGIYNEQFF.

This chain connects TRBV3-1 to TRBJ2-1; no reliable D call. Germline lookup yields CDR1 LGHDT and CDR2 YNNKEL (reference sequence). The V gene lost 1 base and the J gene lost 6 bases, with 13 bases spanning the gap. The CDR3 covers 15 residues. CDR3 DNA sequence: TGTGCCAGCAGCCAAGGAAGGACCGTAGTCAATGAGCAGTTCTTC. It translates to CASSQGRTVVNEQFF.

Within the sample, this clonotype is medium-sized. Sequence at one end of the junction differs from germline and may be a read error. The chain is built from TRBV6-5 and TRBJ2-3; TRBD2 matches at 13 bases. CDR1 and CDR2 from the germline V gene are MNHEY and SVGAGI. The CDR3 is 14 amino acids. The CDR3 DNA follows: TGTGCCAGCAGCCTCGGACTAGCGGGAGATTACCAGTCGTTT. Translated: CASSLGLAGDYQSF.

The chain has TRBV20-1 and TRBJ2-7; D not certain. Trimming removed 4 bases at V and 0 bases at J, with 7 bases between. Germline assignment: CDR1 DFQATT and CDR2 SNEGSKA (reference sequence). The CDR3 is 12 amino acids. The CDR3 sequence is CSATSLSYEQYF. DNA of the CDR3: TGCAGTGCTACCTCACTCTCCTACGAGCAGTACTTC.

This clonotype was seen more than once but under ten times. The chain is built from TRBV7-2 and TRBJ2-7; 8 positions agree with TRBD2. The V and J ends lost 5 bases and 7 bases, in that order; junction bases with no gene match: 13. The CDR3 length is 15 residues. Germline values: CDR1 SGHTA, CDR2 FQGNSA. The chain's CDR3 is CASSHAAGGLREQYF. The CDR3 DNA reads as TGTGCCAGCAGCCACGCGGCGGGAGGACTCAGGGAGCAGTACTTC. Using reference TRBV7-2 and TRBJ2-7 for the parts outside the CDR3, the full variable domain is GAGVSQSPSNKVTEKGKDVELRCDPISGHTALYWYRQSLGQGLEFLIYFQGNSAPDKSGLPSDRFSAERTGGSVSTLTIQRTQQEDSAVYLCASSHAAGGLREQYFGPGTRLTVT.

This clonotype was seen a handful of times. The rearrangement links TRBV2 to TRBJ2-3; no reliable D call. With 3 bases removed from V and 8 bases from J, the gap between germline ends came to 6 bases. The germline V gene encodes CDR1 SNHLY and CDR2 FYNNEI. The CDR3 runs to 11 residues. The CDR3 region has the DNA TGTGCCAGCAGTGAGGGGTTTACGCAGTATTTT. Protein product: CASSEGFTQYF.

The chain carries TRBV19 and TRBJ2-2, with 11 bases fitting TRBD2. V shed 0 bases, J shed 2 bases, and the junction held 5 bases outside the gene matches. CDR3 length: 18 residues. The germline V gene encodes CDR1 LNHDA and CDR2 SQIVND (reference sequence). CDR3 nucleotides: TGTGCCAGTAGTATAGAAACGGGACTAGCGGTAAACACCGGGGAGCTGTTTTTT. The encoded protein is CASSIETGLAVNTGELFF. Full variable domain (rest looked up from reference TRBV19 and TRBJ2-2): DGGITQSPKYLFRKEGQNVTLSCEQNLNHDAMYWYRQDPGQGLRLIYYSQIVNDFQKGDIAEGYSVSREKKESFPLTVTSAQKNPTAFYLCASSIETGLAVNTGELFFGEGSRLTVL.